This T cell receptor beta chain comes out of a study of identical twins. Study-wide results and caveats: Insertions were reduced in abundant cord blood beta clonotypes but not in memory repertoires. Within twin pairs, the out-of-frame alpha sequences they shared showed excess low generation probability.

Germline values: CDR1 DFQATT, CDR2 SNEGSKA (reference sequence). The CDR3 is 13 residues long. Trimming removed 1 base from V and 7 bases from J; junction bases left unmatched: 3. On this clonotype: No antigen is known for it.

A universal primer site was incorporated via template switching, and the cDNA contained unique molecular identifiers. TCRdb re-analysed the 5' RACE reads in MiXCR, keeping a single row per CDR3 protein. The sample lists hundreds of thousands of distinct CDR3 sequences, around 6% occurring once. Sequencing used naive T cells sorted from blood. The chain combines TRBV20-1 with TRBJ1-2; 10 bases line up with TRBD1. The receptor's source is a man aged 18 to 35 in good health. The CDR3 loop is CSARGQGAGGYTF. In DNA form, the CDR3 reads TGCAGTGCTAGAGGACAGGGGGCGGGTGGCTACACCTTC.